Listed here are 19 T cell receptor beta chains from one sample, sequenced in a study of blood T cell repertoires in COVID-19. The table came from immunoSEQ multiplex PCR; TCRdb's copy has only in-frame clones and leaves some out. The sample holds approximately 100,000 clones, about 70% seen once. The sequencing sample was made of peripheral blood. These receptors were collected from a human donor with acute or convalescent COVID-19. The donor label of this sample is uncertain.

This sequence joins TRBV7-4 and TRBJ2-7, with 7 nucleotides matching TRBD1. Germline V gene lookup returns CDR1 SGHVT and CDR2 SQSDAQ. The CDR3 is 16 residues long. V trimming: 1 base; J trimming: 2 bases; junction bases outside the gene matches: 8. Here the CDR3 DNA reads TGTGCCAGCAGCTTAGATCGGGACAGCCCTACCTACGAGCAGTACGTC. It encodes CASSLDRDSPTYEQYV.

V usage is TRBV7-2 and J usage is TRBJ1-1; TRBD1 agrees at 11 bases. This CDR3 is built from 14 residues. CDR1 and CDR2 (germline): SGHTA, FQGNSA. V lost 5 bases and J lost 6; bases outside the gene matches: 5. In DNA form, the CDR3 reads TGTGCCAGCAGCATCGGGACAGGGGGACCTGAAGCTTTCTTT. Translating it yields CASSIGTGGPEAFF.

The V gene is TRBV14, the J gene TRBJ2-7; tentative D call: TRBD2 (6 bases). V gave up 4 bases and J gave up 0 bases, with 10 bases separating them. The CDR3 extends over 14 amino acids. The germline gives CDR1 SGHDN, CDR2 FVKESK. The CDR3 DNA reads as TGTGCCAGCAGCCGTTCGGGGGTCTCCTACGAGCAGTACGTC. Its translation: CASSRSGVSYEQYV.

J is TRBJ2-5 and V is TRBV4-1; 8 nucleotides agree with TRBD2. The CDR3 length is 14 residues. Germline V gives CDR1 MGHRA, CDR2 YSYEKL. V shed 1 base and J 2 bases; nucleotides not matched to a gene: 0. The CDR3 loop is CASSQGLAQETQYF. The CDR3 DNA reads as TGCGCCAGCAGCCAAGGACTAGCGCAAGAGACCCAGTACTTC.

This clone was seen a few times. The chain carries TRBV19 and TRBJ1-5; possible D gene TRBD1, 5 bases. V was trimmed by 3 bases and J by 4 bases, leaving 10 bases between them. The germline V gene has CDR1 LNHDA and CDR2 SQIVND (reference sequence). The CDR3 covers 14 residues. This chain's CDR3 is CASSMGRGNQPQHF. The DNA of the CDR3 is TGTGCCAGTAGTATGGGGAGGGGTAATCAGCCCCAGCATTTT.

This clone was seen more than once but under ten times. The chain couples TRBV28 to TRBJ1-4; perhaps TRBD1 as D (5 bases). V gave up 6 bases and J gave up 7 bases, with 21 bases separating them. The CDR3 spans 16 residues. Germline lookup yields CDR1 MDHEN and CDR2 SYDVKM. CDR3 in amino acids: CASSHGTWYVTEKLFF. For the CDR3, the DNA is TGTGCCAGCAGCCATGGGACTTGGTACGTTACTGAAAAACTGTTTTTT. The whole variable domain, remainder taken from reference TRBV28 and TRBJ1-4, is DVKVTQSSRYLVKRTGEKVFLECVQDMDHENMFWYRQDPGLGLRLIYFSYDVKMKEKGDIPEGYSVSREKKERFSLILESASTNQTSMYLCASSHGTWYVTEKLFFGSGTQLSVL.

The chain carries TRBV4-1 and TRBJ2-2; TRBD2 might be the D (7 bases). From germline, CDR1 is MGHRA and CDR2 YSYEKL. The CDR3 sequence is 19 residues long. V was clipped by 0 bases and J by 2 bases, with 19 bases between them. Here the CDR3 reads CASSQDYPAGATNTGELFF. The CDR3 DNA follows: TGCGCCAGCAGCCAAGATTATCCGGCGGGGGCGACTAACACCGGGGAGCTGTTTTTT.

The V gene is TRBV28, the J gene TRBJ2-2; D is perhaps TRBD1 (5 bases). The germline gives CDR1 MDHEN, CDR2 SYDVKM. V gave up 6 bases and J gave up 1 base, with 12 bases separating them. The CDR3 loop spans 15 amino acids. The CDR3, as DNA: TGTGCCAGCAGGTACTTCGACAGGAACACCGGGGAGCTGTTTTTT. This codes for CASRYFDRNTGELFF.

This rearrangement joins TRBV28 to TRBJ1-5; D not certain. The V end was cut by 7 bases, the J end by 8 bases, with 12 bases between. CDR1 MDHEN and CDR2 SYDVKM come from the germline V gene. The CDR3 totals 12 residues. The CDR3 protein is CASTPSGKPQHF. The CDR3 coding sequence is TGTGCCAGCACCCCGTCGGGGAAGCCCCAGCATTTT. Full variable domain (rest looked up from reference TRBV28 and TRBJ1-5): DVKVTQSSRYLVKRTGEKVFLECVQDMDHENMFWYRQDPGLGLRLIYFSYDVKMKEKGDIPEGYSVSREKKERFSLILESASTNQTSMYLCASTPSGKPQHFGDGTRLSIL.

This chain links TRBV5-1 with TRBJ1-1; no definite D call. The CDR3 has 15 amino acids. Trimming pared 2 bases from V and 0 bases from J, leaving 11 bases between. Germline CDR1 SGHRS, CDR2 YFSETQ. The DNA for the CDR3 is TGCGCCAGCAGCTTCGATGGAGCAATGAACACTGAAGCTTTCTTT. It translates to CASSFDGAMNTEAFF.

The rearrangement links TRBV2 to TRBJ1-5; TRBD1 is a possible D gene (5 bases). The V gene's germline CDR1 is SNHLY and CDR2 FYNNEI. This CDR3 contains 16 residues. V was trimmed by 5 bases and J by 2 bases, leaving 16 bases between them. Here the CDR3 reads CASSTVRGGGNQPQHF. CDR3 sequence (DNA): TGTGCCAGCAGTACAGTAAGGGGAGGGGGCAATCAGCCCCAGCATTTT.

This CDR3 reads CASMRGNTEAFF. CDR3 in DNA: TGTGCCAGCATGAGAGGGAACACTGAAGCTTTCTTT. The chain links TRBV2 to TRBJ1-1; unclear D gene. The CDR3 runs 12 residues. Germline values: CDR1 SNHLY, CDR2 FYNNEI. V lost 7 bases, J lost 1 base, and 7 bases lay in between.

This chain links TRBV24-1 with TRBJ2-1; 7 bases fit TRBD1. J lost 6 bases, V lost 1 base, and 8 bases had no gene match. Germline V gene data show CDR1 as KGHDR and CDR2 as SFDVKD. CDR3 length: 16 amino acids. The chain's CDR3 is CATSDFGQGVGNEQFF. CDR3 in DNA: TGTGCCACCAGTGATTTTGGGCAGGGGGTCGGCAATGAGCAGTTCTTC.

The rearrangement uses TRBV6-5 and TRBJ1-1, with 7 bases lining up with TRBD1. The germline CDR1 and CDR2 sequences are MNHEY and SVGAGI. J lost 4 bases, V lost 4 bases, and 3 bases had no gene match. This CDR3 has 13 amino acids. Here the CDR3 DNA reads TGTGCCAGCAGTTCGACAGGGTTCACTGAAGCTTTCTTT. It is translated as CASSSTGFTEAFF.

The chain has TRBV12-5 and TRBJ2-3; D is possibly TRBD2 (7 bases). The CDR3 has 15 amino acids. Germline values: CDR1 LGHNT, CDR2 FRNRAP. V lost 7 bases and J lost 6, with 20 bases in between. Written as DNA, the CDR3 is TGTGCTAGTGCCAGAGGGGGGGGAGGTTCGGATACGCAGTATTTT. Translated, it gives CASARGGGGSDTQYF.

The chain joins TRBV10-1 to TRBJ2-2, with 8 bases that match TRBD1. The germline V gene encodes CDR1 WNHNN and CDR2 SYGVQD (reference sequence). The CDR3 runs 18 residues. The ends lost 7 bases at V and 1 base at J; junction bases unmatched: 14. CDR3 in DNA: TGCGCCAGCACCCGACAGGGGACCTGGATAAAGAACACCGGGGAGCTGTTTTTT. Protein sequence: CASTRQGTWIKNTGELFF.

V and J are TRBV4-2 and TRBJ2-5; 8 bases match TRBD2. V shed 1 base, J shed 3 bases, and the junction held 7 bases outside the gene matches. The germline CDR1 and CDR2 sequences are LGHNA and YNFKEQ. This CDR3 contains 16 residues. The CDR3 sequence: CASSQGAGGAEETQYF. CDR3 sequence (DNA): TGTGCCAGCAGCCAAGGAGCCGGGGGGGCCGAAGAGACCCAGTACTTC.

This clone was seen a few times. The rearrangement links TRBV6-5 to TRBJ2-2, with D hard to call. This CDR3 is 15 amino acids long. Trimming pared 2 bases from V and 2 bases from J, leaving 9 bases between. Germline V CDR1 and CDR2: MNHEY, SVGAGI. For the CDR3, the DNA is TGTGCCAGCAGTTACGATCCGGGTAACACCGGGGAGCTGTTTTTT. Its protein is CASSYDPGNTGELFF.

This chain connects TRBV3-1 (or the pseudogene TRBV3-2) to TRBJ2-5, with TRBD2 matching over 7 bases. The germline V gene has CDR1 LGHDT and CDR2 YNNKEL (reference sequence). V dropped 1 base and J dropped 2; count of bases not matched to a gene: 1. CDR3 size: 14 residues. This chain's CDR3 is CASSQAGGQETQYF. CDR3 nucleotide sequence: TGTGCCAGCAGCCAAGCGGGGGGTCAAGAGACCCAGTACTTC.